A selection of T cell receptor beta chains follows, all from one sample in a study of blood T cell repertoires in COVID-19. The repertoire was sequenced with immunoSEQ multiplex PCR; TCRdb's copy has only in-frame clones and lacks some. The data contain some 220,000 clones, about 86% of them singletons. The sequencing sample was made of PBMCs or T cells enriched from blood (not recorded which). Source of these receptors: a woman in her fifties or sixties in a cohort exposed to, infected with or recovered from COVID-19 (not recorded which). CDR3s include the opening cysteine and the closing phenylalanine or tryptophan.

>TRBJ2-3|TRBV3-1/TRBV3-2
CASSQRLDTQYF
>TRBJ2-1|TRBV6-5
CASSYSSGAQGQFF
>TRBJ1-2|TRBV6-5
CASRAREVDGYTF
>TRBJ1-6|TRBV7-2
CASSPHPPGNNSPLHF
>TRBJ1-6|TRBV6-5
CASSYSGKNSPLHF
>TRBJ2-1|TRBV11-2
CASSSELYNEQFF
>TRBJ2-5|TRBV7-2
CASSLTSGGQETQYF
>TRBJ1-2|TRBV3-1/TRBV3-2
CASSPGQGTHTF
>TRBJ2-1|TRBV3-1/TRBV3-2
CASSQTIAVGQFF
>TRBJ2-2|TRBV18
CASSPDRNTGELFF